A selection of T cell receptor beta chains follows, all from one sample in a study of cytomegalovirus exposure and HLA in healthy donors. Clones were read by immunoSEQ multiplex PCR, and TCRdb kept only the in-frame ones, dropping some. The table has fewer than 150,000 clones, approximately 80% seen once. Sequenced sample: PBMCs. The receptors derive from a male donor in good health and CMV-seronegative. CDR3s include the opening cysteine and the closing phenylalanine or tryptophan. The D gene is left open where the match is weak. Size is stated for part of the rows, as once, few or many counts, or as a class when the clone is expanded.

v_call: TRBV27
clone_size: .
j_call: TRBJ2-2
d_call: TRBD1
cdr3_aa: CASRPTQGAGELFF
cdr3_nt: TGTGCCAGCAGACCCACACAGGGGGCAGGGGAGCTGTTTTTT

v_call: TRBV29-1
clone_size: .
j_call: TRBJ2-7
d_call: .
cdr3_aa: CSVGTATYEQYF
cdr3_nt: TGCAGCGTTGGAACAGCTACCTACGAGCAGTACTTC

v_call: TRBV7-9
clone_size: .
j_call: TRBJ2-7
d_call: .
cdr3_aa: CASSSTVIPGLPYEQYF
cdr3_nt: TGTGCCAGCAGCTCCACAGTGATTCCGGGACTCCCCTACGAGCAGTACTTC

v_call: TRBV10-3
clone_size: .
j_call: TRBJ1-1
d_call: .
cdr3_aa: CAISDAGNTEAFF
cdr3_nt: TGTGCCATCAGTGATGCGGGGAACACTGAAGCTTTCTTT

v_call: TRBV19
clone_size: .
j_call: TRBJ2-7
d_call: TRBD2
cdr3_aa: CASRTGLAGMHEQYF
cdr3_nt: TGTGCCAGTAGAACCGGACTAGCGGGAATGCACGAGCAGTACTTC

v_call: TRBV11-2
clone_size: .
j_call: TRBJ2-1
d_call: .
cdr3_aa: CASSSGGINNEQFF
cdr3_nt: TGTGCCAGCAGCTCTGGGGGGATTAACAATGAGCAGTTCTTC

v_call: TRBV4-3
clone_size: .
j_call: TRBJ2-7
d_call: .
cdr3_aa: CASSQSRNYEQYF
cdr3_nt: TGCGCCAGCAGCCAGAGTCGCAACTACGAGCAGTACTTC

v_call: TRBV7-3
clone_size: .
j_call: TRBJ2-3
d_call: .
cdr3_aa: CASSHFTPGTDTQYF
cdr3_nt: TGTGCCAGCAGTCACTTCACTCCTGGCACAGATACGCAGTATTTT

v_call: TRBV27
clone_size: .
j_call: TRBJ2-1
d_call: TRBD2
cdr3_aa: CASSFGLAIFDEQFF
cdr3_nt: TGTGCCAGCAGTTTCGGACTAGCGATATTCGATGAGCAGTTCTTC

v_call: TRBV5-4
clone_size: .
j_call: TRBJ2-7
d_call: TRBD2
cdr3_aa: CASSRTSGSRYEQYF
cdr3_nt: TGTGCCAGCAGCCGGACTAGCGGGAGCCGATACGAGCAGTACTTC

v_call: TRBV7-2
clone_size: few
j_call: TRBJ1-4
d_call: .
cdr3_aa: CASSPLLGADEKLFF
cdr3_nt: TGTGCCAGCAGCCCCCTTTTAGGGGCGGATGAAAAACTGTTTTTT

v_call: TRBV7-2
clone_size: .
j_call: TRBJ2-2
d_call: .
cdr3_aa: CASSPGLGFSGELFF
cdr3_nt: TGTGCCAGCAGCCCGGGACTGGGGTTTTCCGGGGAGCTGTTTTTT

v_call: TRBV9
clone_size: few
j_call: TRBJ2-2
d_call: TRBD2
cdr3_aa: CASSPQWGLAGRGELFF
cdr3_nt: TGTGCCAGCAGCCCACAATGGGGACTAGCGGGAAGGGGGGAGCTGTTTTTT

v_call: TRBV29-1
clone_size: .
j_call: TRBJ1-4
d_call: TRBD1
cdr3_aa: CSARTGALEKLFF
cdr3_nt: TGCAGCGCTCGGACAGGGGCTCTTGAAAAACTGTTTTTT

v_call: TRBV15
clone_size: .
j_call: TRBJ1-2
d_call: TRBD1
cdr3_aa: CATSSSNRGNGGYTF
cdr3_nt: TGTGCCACCAGCAGTTCGAACAGGGGTAATGGTGGCTACACCTTC

v_call: TRBV28
clone_size: .
j_call: TRBJ2-7
d_call: .
cdr3_aa: CASSFTLTARGSYEQYF
cdr3_nt: TGTGCCAGCAGTTTCACCCTCACCGCCCGCGGCAGCTACGAGCAGTACTTC

v_call: TRBV4-3
clone_size: .
j_call: TRBJ2-4
d_call: TRBD1
cdr3_aa: CASSLSTGHIQYF
cdr3_nt: TGCGCCAGCAGCCTGTCGACAGGGCACATTCAGTACTTC

v_call: TRBV6-5
clone_size: .
j_call: TRBJ2-2
d_call: TRBD2
cdr3_aa: CASSPGRGGELFF
cdr3_nt: TGTGCCAGCTCTCCCGGGAGGGGCGGGGAGCTGTTTTTT

v_call: TRBV10-3
clone_size: .
j_call: TRBJ2-3
d_call: .
cdr3_aa: CAISESWTDTQYF
cdr3_nt: TGTGCCATCAGTGAGTCTTGGACTGATACGCAGTATTTT

v_call: TRBV6-1
clone_size: .
j_call: TRBJ1-1
d_call: TRBD1
cdr3_aa: CASSGRTGAMNTEAFF
cdr3_nt: TGTGCCAGCAGTGGACGGACAGGGGCTATGAACACTGAAGCTTTCTTT

v_call: TRBV5-5
clone_size: .
j_call: TRBJ2-7
d_call: TRBD1
cdr3_aa: CASSFTGAPSEQYF
cdr3_nt: TGTGCCAGCAGCTTTACAGGGGCGCCTTCCGAGCAGTACTTC

v_call: TRBV7-2
clone_size: .
j_call: TRBJ2-7
d_call: .
cdr3_aa: CASSLVWGEPYEQYF
cdr3_nt: TGTGCCAGCAGCTTAGTATGGGGGGAACCCTACGAGCAGTACTTC

v_call: TRBV5-1
clone_size: .
j_call: TRBJ2-3
d_call: .
cdr3_aa: CASSSWDMARDTQYF
cdr3_nt: TGCGCCAGCAGCTCATGGGACATGGCAAGGGATACGCAGTATTTT

v_call: TRBV19
clone_size: .
j_call: TRBJ1-2
d_call: .
cdr3_aa: CASSPSTGSSSPGTF
cdr3_nt: TGTGCCAGTAGCCCCTCAACCGGGAGCTCAAGTCCGGGCACCTTC

v_call: TRBV7-9
clone_size: .
j_call: TRBJ1-3
d_call: .
cdr3_aa: CASSQTQGLKNTIYF
cdr3_nt: TGTGCCAGCAGCCAGACCCAGGGCTTAAAAAACACCATATATTTT

v_call: TRBV29-1
clone_size: .
j_call: TRBJ2-2
d_call: .
cdr3_aa: CSVVADTGELFF
cdr3_nt: TGCAGCGTTGTTGCGGATACCGGGGAGCTGTTTTTT

v_call: TRBV4-1
clone_size: .
j_call: TRBJ1-5
d_call: .
cdr3_aa: CASSQERGSNQPQHF
cdr3_nt: TGCGCCAGCAGCCAAGAAAGGGGTAGCAATCAGCCCCAGCATTTT

v_call: TRBV27
clone_size: .
j_call: TRBJ2-5
d_call: TRBD2
cdr3_aa: CASSSHLGVAGGRQYF
cdr3_nt: TGTGCCAGCAGTTCCCATCTAGGGGTAGCGGGAGGCCGACAGTACTTC

v_call: TRBV5-6
clone_size: .
j_call: TRBJ2-1
d_call: .
cdr3_aa: CASSNPSESSYNEQFF
cdr3_nt: TGTGCCAGCAGCAACCCAAGCGAGAGCTCCTACAATGAGCAGTTCTTC

v_call: TRBV11-2
clone_size: .
j_call: TRBJ2-7
d_call: TRBD2
cdr3_aa: CASSLTSGMGYEQYF
cdr3_nt: TGTGCCAGCAGCTTGACTAGCGGGATGGGCTACGAGCAGTACTTC

v_call: TRBV29-1
clone_size: few
j_call: TRBJ2-7
d_call: .
cdr3_aa: CSVEGGDGTYEQYF
cdr3_nt: TGCAGCGTTGAGGGGGGTGACGGGACCTACGAGCAGTACTTC

v_call: TRBV9
clone_size: .
j_call: TRBJ2-7
d_call: TRBD2
cdr3_aa: CASSVSLREGYEQYF
cdr3_nt: TGTGCCAGCAGCGTCAGCCTGCGGGAGGGCTACGAGCAGTACTTC

v_call: TRBV9
clone_size: .
j_call: TRBJ2-7
d_call: .
cdr3_aa: CASSVTFTLAAEQYF
cdr3_nt: TGTGCCAGCAGCGTAACGTTTACCCTAGCAGCCGAGCAGTACTTC

v_call: TRBV5-4
clone_size: .
j_call: TRBJ2-1
d_call: .
cdr3_aa: CASSFRGSYNEQFF
cdr3_nt: TGTGCCAGCAGCTTTCGGGGCTCCTACAATGAGCAGTTCTTC

v_call: TRBV2
clone_size: .
j_call: TRBJ2-2
d_call: TRBD2
cdr3_aa: CASSVDSGISGLGELFF
cdr3_nt: TGTGCCAGCAGTGTTGATAGCGGGATATCCGGTTTAGGGGAGCTGTTTTTT

v_call: TRBV7-9
clone_size: .
j_call: TRBJ2-5
d_call: TRBD2
cdr3_aa: CASSPILAVNHRKETQYF
cdr3_nt: TGTGCCAGCAGCCCCATACTAGCGGTAAATCATCGTAAGGAGACCCAGTACTTC

v_call: TRBV19
clone_size: .
j_call: TRBJ2-7
d_call: .
cdr3_aa: CASSRGLNLYEQYF
cdr3_nt: TGTGCCAGTAGTCGGGGACTTAACCTCTACGAGCAGTACTTC

v_call: TRBV5-6
clone_size: .
j_call: TRBJ2-7
d_call: .
cdr3_aa: CASSRPSGPISYEQYF
cdr3_nt: TGTGCCAGCAGCCGCCCGTCGGGTCCGATCTCCTACGAGCAGTACTTC

v_call: TRBV4-2
clone_size: few
j_call: TRBJ1-6
d_call: TRBD1
cdr3_aa: CASSLGTDNNSPLHF
cdr3_nt: TGTGCCAGCAGCCTCGGGACAGACAATAATTCACCCCTCCACTTT

v_call: TRBV9
clone_size: .
j_call: TRBJ2-1
d_call: .
cdr3_aa: CASSGTINSNEQFF
cdr3_nt: TGTGCCAGCAGCGGAACCATTAACAGCAATGAGCAGTTCTTC

v_call: TRBV13
clone_size: .
j_call: TRBJ2-7
d_call: TRBD1
cdr3_aa: CASSYGTGGDEQYF
cdr3_nt: TGTGCCAGCAGCTATGGGACAGGGGGCGACGAGCAGTACTTC

v_call: TRBV7-7
clone_size: few
j_call: TRBJ2-5
d_call: .
cdr3_aa: CASSLSAQLETQYF
cdr3_nt: TGTGCTAGCAGCTTGAGCGCCCAGCTGGAGACCCAGTACTTC

v_call: TRBV29-1
clone_size: .
j_call: TRBJ1-1
d_call: .
cdr3_aa: CSAMTEWNTEAFF
cdr3_nt: TGCAGCGCGATGACAGAATGGAACACTGAAGCTTTCTTT